These 30 T cell receptor beta chains share one sample of origin, sequenced in a study of CD8+ T cells in alopecia areata (dated by TCRdb to 2017 to 2018). The library came from the immunoSEQ multiplex PCR assay. RNA was extracted from all samples and reverse transcribed into cDNA as template for TCR sequencing. TCRdb holds this immuneACCESS table with in-frame rearrangements only. Some clones are missing; in checked studies, unresolved V genes explain under half, and the rest has no known cause. This sample comprises about 100,000 clones, about three fifths of them detected only once. The ten largest clones represent roughly 17% of the sample. Sample treatment or condition, as interpreted from the label and publication: oral pan-JAK inhibitor, 5-10 mg twice daily. Source: CD8+ T cells sorted from blood, taken at week 56, from a patient treated with tofacitinib. The receptors stem from a human donor with alopecia areata.

The genes are TRBV27 and TRBJ1-4; D is unclear. The CDR3 loop spans 17 amino acids. Germline CDR1 and CDR2: MNHEY and SMNVEV (reference sequence). Trimming took 3 bases from V and 0 from J, leaving 14 bases between them. CDR3 loop: CASSLDRRRSTNEKLFF. CDR3 nucleotides: TGTGCCAGCAGTTTGGACCGAAGACGTTCAACTAATGAAAAACTGTTTTTT.

The V call is TRBV2, the J call TRBJ1-1; D is undetermined. Germline CDR1 SNHLY, CDR2 FYNNEI. The CDR3 spans 13 residues. The ends were cut back, 3 bases at V and 4 bases at J, with 9 bases in the middle. The CDR3 protein is CASSDGRGTEAFF. CDR3 DNA sequence: TGTGCCAGCAGTGACGGCCGCGGCACTGAAGCTTTCTTT.

V and J are TRBV30 and TRBJ1-1; D unresolved. The germline gives CDR1 GTSNPN, CDR2 SVGIG (reference sequence). V gave up 5 bases and J gave up 0 bases, with 7 bases separating them. The CDR3 is 12 residues long. The CDR3 region has the DNA TGTGCCTGGGACGGGCTGAACACTGAAGCTTTCTTT. Translating gives CAWDGLNTEAFF.

The rearrangement links TRBV7-2 to TRBJ2-2; 13 positions agree with TRBD2. Germline CDR1 and CDR2: SGHTA and FQGNSA. CDR3 length: 17 residues. With 2 bases clipped from V and 5 bases from J, the junction kept 5 bases outside the gene matches. DNA of the CDR3: TGTGCCAGCAGCTTAACTAGCGGGGGGGCCGAGACCGGGGAGCTGTTTTTT. Translation: CASSLTSGGAETGELFF. Full variable domain (remainder filled in from reference TRBV7-2 and TRBJ2-2): GAGVSQSPSNKVTEKGKDVELRCDPISGHTALYWYRQSLGQGLEFLIYFQGNSAPDKSGLPSDRFSAERTGGSVSTLTIQRTQQEDSAVYLCASSLTSGGAETGELFFGEGSRLTVL.

This sequence joins TRBV7-8 and TRBJ2-7, with D possibly called TRBD1 or TRBD2 (5 bases each). This CDR3 is built from 14 residues. Trimming removed 0 bases from V and 0 bases from J, with 6 bases in between. Per the germline V gene, CDR1 is SGHVS and CDR2 is FQNEAQ. CDR3 nucleotides: TGTGCCAGCAGCTTAGCGGGGACCTCCTACGAGCAGTACTTC. This encodes CASSLAGTSYEQYF.

The rearrangement uses TRBV6-5 and TRBJ1-1, with 10 nucleotides matching TRBD1. Germline V CDR1 and CDR2: MNHEY, SVGAGI. The trim removed 7 bases at V and 4 bases at J, leaving 3 bases unmatched. The CDR3 is 13 residues long. Here the CDR3 DNA reads TGTGCCAGCAAAGGACAGGGGGGCACTGAAGCTTTCTTT. Protein: CASKGQGGTEAFF.

This clone was observed a few times. This chain joins TRBV29-1 and TRBJ1-1, with a weak D call TRBD1 (5 bases). The CDR3 is made up of 13 amino acids. CDR1 and CDR2 (germline): SQVTM, ANQGSEA. Trimming removed 4 bases from V and 0 bases from J, with 9 bases in between. The CDR3 DNA is TGCAGCGTTGCCCGGGGGTTGAACACTGAAGCTTTCTTT. It is translated as CSVARGLNTEAFF.

The CDR3 loop reads CSVRTVDGYTF. CDR3 bases: TGCAGCGTTCGGACAGTCGATGGCTACACCTTC. The rearrangement uses TRBV29-1 and TRBJ1-2, with TRBD1 as a possible D gene (6 bases). The CDR3 runs to 11 residues. V gave up 5 bases and J gave up 6 bases, with 10 bases separating them. Germline-derived CDR1 and CDR2 are SQVTM and ANQGSEA.

In DNA, the CDR3 is TGTGCCAGCAGCTTAGCGGGGGGGCAGGCAGATACGCAGTATTTT. Amino acids: CASSLAGGQADTQYF. V usage is TRBV7-8 and J usage is TRBJ2-3; TRBD2 might be the D (7 bases). The CDR3 is 15 residues long. The germline V gene has CDR1 SGHVS and CDR2 FQNEAQ. The V and J ends lost 0 bases and 4 bases respectively, with 11 bases between them.

This clone was seen a few times. The V and J genes are TRBV7-2 and TRBJ2-3, with D uncertain. V lost 6 bases to trimming and J lost 2 bases, with 12 bases between them. CDR1 is SGHTA, CDR2 FQGNSA, per germline. CDR3 size: 14 residues. The CDR3 bases are TGTGCCAGCAGGCCCCCGGGCTTCACAGATACGCAGTATTTT. Translating it yields CASRPPGFTDTQYF.

The rearrangement links TRBV7-2 to TRBJ2-2; D not resolved. The CDR3 spans 13 residues. With 5 bases removed from V and 3 bases from J, the gap between germline ends came to 7 bases. Germline CDR1 SGHTA, CDR2 FQGNSA. CDR3 DNA sequence: TGTGCCAGCAGCCCTAGAGACACCGGGGAGCTGTTTTTT. The encoded protein is CASSPRDTGELFF.

The chain uses TRBV9 and TRBJ1-2; 8 bases fit TRBD1. The CDR3 sequence is 15 residues long. V lost 7 bases and J lost 0; bases outside the gene matches: 8. Looked up from germline, CDR1 is SGDLS and CDR2 is YYNGEE. CDR3 coding DNA: TGTGCCAGCGAAGCTCGGGACAGGACTAACTATGGCTACACCTTC. Protein sequence: CASEARDRTNYGYTF.

This clone turned up a few times. This chain uses TRBV7-9 with TRBJ1-1; D gene ambiguous. This CDR3 spans 14 amino acids. Germline values: CDR1 SEHNR, CDR2 FQNEAQ (reference sequence). With 1 base removed from V and 1 base from J, the gap between germline ends came to 7 bases. The CDR3 loop is CASSLGPANTEAFF. The CDR3 DNA is TGTGCCAGCAGCTTAGGTCCGGCGAACACTGAAGCTTTCTTT.

The chain uses TRBV4-1 and TRBJ1-1, with D uncertain. The CDR3 loop spans 14 amino acids. Trimming pared 8 bases from V and 1 base from J, leaving 14 bases between. CDR1 and CDR2 from the germline V gene are MGHRA and YSYEKL. CDR3 amino acids: CASLYLQKNTEAFF. The CDR3 coding sequence is TGCGCCAGCTTGTACCTACAAAAGAACACTGAAGCTTTCTTT.

This clone was observed a handful of times. The chain combines TRBV4-1 with TRBJ1-1; D gene ambiguous. The CDR3 is made up of 14 amino acids. Germline loops: CDR1 MGHRA, CDR2 YSYEKL. V dropped 0 bases and J dropped 3 bases, with 8 bases sitting between them. The DNA for the CDR3 is TGCGCCAGCAGCCAAGATGACTCTGACACTGAAGCTTTCTTT. It is translated as CASSQDDSDTEAFF.

The V call is TRBV20-1, the J call TRBJ2-7; D ambiguous. This CDR3 has 10 amino acids. Per the germline V gene, CDR1 is DFQATT and CDR2 is SNEGSKA (reference sequence). V lost 1 base to trimming and J lost 11 bases, with 9 bases between them. CDR3 amino acids: CSARGTLEYF. The CDR3 bases are TGCAGTGCTAGAGGAACACTCGAGTACTTC.

This clone occurred a few times. The chain uses TRBV14 and TRBJ2-7, with TRBD1 matching over 9 bases. The trim removed 5 bases at V and 3 bases at J, leaving 5 bases unmatched. CDR3 length equals 14 residues. Germline-derived CDR1 and CDR2 are SGHDN and FVKESK. The CDR3 region is CASSSRDRDYEQYF. The CDR3 region has the DNA TGTGCCAGCAGCAGCCGGGACAGGGACTACGAGCAGTACTTC.

This clone occurred a few times. The rearrangement uses TRBV2 and TRBJ1-5; no reliable D call. CDR3 length: 15 residues. The germline V gene encodes CDR1 SNHLY and CDR2 FYNNEI. Deletions cut 2 bases from V and 3 bases from J, with 11 bases between. CDR3 sequence (DNA): TGTGCCAGCAGTGAATATGGTCGGTCCAATCAGCCCCAGCATTTT. This encodes CASSEYGRSNQPQHF. Together with reference TRBV2 and TRBJ1-5, the CDR3 gives the full variable domain: EPEVTQTPSHQVTQMGQEVILRCVPISNHLYFYWYRQILGQKVEFLVSFYNNEISEKSEIFDDQFSVERPDGSNFTLKIRSTKLEDSAMYFCASSEYGRSNQPQHFGDGTRLSIL.

The sample holds a few counts of this clone. This sequence joins TRBV7-2 and TRBJ2-1; no clear D. Germline CDR1 is SGHTA and CDR2 is FQGNSA. V lost 5 bases and J 5 bases, leaving 13 bases between the germline ends. The CDR3 totals 14 residues. For the CDR3, the DNA is TGTGCCAGCAGCCCCAACCCTTGGGACAATGAGCAGTTCTTC. Its protein is CASSPNPWDNEQFF.

The CDR3 loop reads CASSVFPTSGGFRPNQETQYF. Here the CDR3 DNA reads TGTGCCAGCAGCGTATTCCCAACTAGCGGGGGGTTCAGACCCAACCAAGAGACCCAGTACTTC. This chain uses TRBV9 with TRBJ2-5, with 12 bases that match TRBD2. Germline trimming cut 1 base from V and 0 bases from J; bases unmatched to any gene: 16. There are 21 residues in the CDR3. Germline V gene lookup returns CDR1 SGDLS and CDR2 YYNGEE.

This clone was recorded only once. This chain links TRBV19 with TRBJ1-1; 9 nucleotides align to TRBD1. Trimming at V came to 10 bases and at J to 5 bases, leaving 11 bases not matched to a gene. Germline loops: CDR1 LNHDA, CDR2 SQIVND (reference sequence). The CDR3 runs 14 residues. The CDR3 loop is CATIGTGKGTEAFF. The CDR3 DNA reads TGTGCCACTATCGGGACAGGGAAAGGGACTGAAGCTTTCTTT.

The chain links TRBV4-1 to TRBJ1-5; D is uncertain. This CDR3 is 15 amino acids long. The V end lost 0 bases, the J end lost 7 bases, and 13 bases lay between the germline ends. Germline CDR1 MGHRA, CDR2 YSYEKL. The CDR3 loop is CASSQEIQIGQPQHF. The CDR3 DNA follows: TGCGCCAGCAGCCAAGAGATACAGATAGGACAGCCCCAGCATTTT.

The chain employs TRBV6-5 and TRBJ2-3; D is unresolved. This CDR3 contains 14 residues. Germline CDR1 and CDR2: MNHEY and SVGAGI. Between the trimmed V and J ends, which lost 0 bases and 3 bases, there was a span of 7 bases. The CDR3 reads CASSYSRQTDTQYF. Here the CDR3 DNA reads TGTGCCAGCAGTTACTCGAGGCAAACAGATACGCAGTATTTT.

This sequence joins TRBV14 and TRBJ1-2; 12 positions agree with TRBD1. Germline loops: CDR1 SGHDN, CDR2 FVKESK. J was trimmed by 4 bases and V by 5 bases; bases with no gene match: 5. The CDR3 runs to 15 residues. CDR3: CASSKGQGAPYGYTF. DNA for the CDR3: TGTGCCAGCAGCAAGGGACAGGGGGCCCCCTATGGCTACACCTTC.

The gene calls are TRBV9 and TRBJ2-1; D perhaps matches TRBD2 (7 bases). V shed 4 bases and J shed 8 bases, with 22 bases lying between them. The CDR3 spans 16 residues. The germline CDR1 and CDR2 sequences are SGDLS and YYNGEE. Written as DNA, the CDR3 is TGTGCCAGCAGCCCCGAGGGGGGGGGCCCTTCCCATGAGCAGTTCTTC. Translation: CASSPEGGGPSHEQFF.

The chain is built from TRBV30 and TRBJ1-3; D uncertain. The CDR3 extends over 13 amino acids. Trimming cost V 0 bases and J 4 bases, with 7 bases left between them. The germline V gene has CDR1 GTSNPN and CDR2 SVGIG (reference sequence). This CDR3 reads CAWSVGRGNTIYF. As DNA, the CDR3 is TGTGCCTGGAGTGTTGGAAGAGGAAACACCATATATTTT.

This clone was observed a few times. This chain joins TRBV5-6 and TRBJ1-1; D possibly corresponds to TRBD1 (5 bases). Germline V CDR1 and CDR2: SGHDT, YYEEEE. The CDR3 contains 14 residues. V lost 5 bases and J 4 bases, leaving 15 bases between the germline ends. The CDR3 nucleotides are TGTGCCAGCAGACTGAACGGAGGGGCCACTGAAGCTTTCTTT. This encodes CASRLNGGATEAFF.

About this clone itself: Its ends do not fully match the called genes, so a read error is possible. The rearrangement uses TRBV4-1 and TRBJ1-1; D unresolved. CDR1 MGHRA and CDR2 YSYEKL come from the germline V gene. This CDR3 spans 11 amino acids. CDR3 bases: TGCGCCAGCACCAGTACCCGCCGGGGTCTCTTT. Its protein product is CASTSTRRGLF.

This clone showed up just a few times. This chain uses TRBV27 with TRBJ2-7; D unclear. CDR3 length: 14 amino acids. Trimming shortened V by 6 bases and J by 4 bases, and 16 bases separated the two germline ends. Germline loops: CDR1 MNHEY, CDR2 SMNVEV (reference sequence). The CDR3 here is CASSLGPGQYEQYF. CDR3 in DNA: TGTGCCAGCAGCCTAGGGCCAGGCCAGTACGAGCAGTACTTC.

The chain carries TRBV5-1 and TRBJ2-5; 9 bases are a match to TRBD1. CDR3 length: 15 residues. The germline CDR1 and CDR2 sequences are SGHRS and YFSETQ. V was pared by 5 bases and J by 5 bases, with 10 bases of the junction left unmatched. The CDR3 coding sequence is TGCGCCAGCAGTCCAGGACAGGGGATGATGGAGACCCAGTACTTC. It encodes CASSPGQGMMETQYF.